Listed below are T cell receptor beta chains from one sample, sequenced in a study of response to subunit inactivated influenza vaccine. TCRdb recomputed calls from the RT-PCR reads with MiXCR, one row per CDR3 protein. The sample lists about 180,000 distinct CDR3 sequences, approximately 8.7% seen once, with under 13% in the top ten. The sample was non-naive T cells sorted from PBMCs, taken on the day of vaccination. These receptor sequences come from a man in his fifties who received an inactivated influenza vaccine. The conserved cysteine and the conserved F or W are not part of the CDR3 here.

J | V | CDR3
TRBJ2-5 | TRBV5-1 | ASSPTSQGRETQY
TRBJ1-5 | TRBV30 | AWSAYPGQVNQPQH
TRBJ2-7 | TRBV12-3/TRBV12-4 | ASSASTGPEQY
TRBJ1-5 | TRBV6-2/TRBV6-3 | ASSYVEGQVNQPQH
TRBJ1-6 | TRBV5-1 | ASSQGDSYNSPLH
TRBJ1-5 | TRBV6-1 | ASSESSDQPQH
TRBJ2-5 | TRBV28 | ASSPGPSGAYNQETQY
TRBJ2-2 | TRBV5-5 | ASSLAGGVNTGELF
TRBJ2-5 | TRBV29-1 | SVAATVETQY
TRBJ2-3 | TRBV3-1 | ASSSPRGASTDTQY
TRBJ2-1 | TRBV29-1 | SVVSGGKNEQF
TRBJ2-3 | TRBV25-1 | ASSKGLAADTQY
TRBJ2-3 | TRBV12-3/TRBV12-4 | ASSLAGVDTQY
TRBJ1-4 | TRBV6-1 | ARSKTGSNEKLF
TRBJ2-3 | TRBV28 | ARSPSPGLGAIGYTQY
TRBJ2-4 | TRBV11-2 | ASSLGSGRENIQY
TRBJ1-2 | TRBV9 | ASSVGIGGVHGYT
TRBJ2-7 | TRBV5-1 | ASSLVGQGSYEQY
TRBJ2-2 | TRBV14 | ASSQGLAGWFANTGELF
TRBJ2-2 | TRBV29-1 | SVESFSGRAAGELF
TRBJ1-4 | TRBV6-5 | ASSYSGSYEKLF
TRBJ2-1 | TRBV6-2/TRBV6-3 | ASGNPGLGTDEQF
TRBJ2-3 | TRBV5-1 | ASSPGDRGTDTQY
TRBJ2-3 | TRBV2 | ASGGGLRDTQY
TRBJ2-3 | TRBV20-1 | SARDRGQATDTQY